A selection of T cell receptor beta chains follows, all from one sample in a study of CD8+ T cells in alopecia areata. Profiling relied on immunoSEQ multiplex PCR, and the TCRdb table lists in-frame clones only, not all of them. There are roughly 120,000 clones in the sample; about 60% occur only once, and 12% lies in the top ten. The sequences come from CD8+ T cells sorted from blood, collected at week 24, from a patient treated with tofacitinib. These receptors all stem from a human donor with alopecia areata. Each CDR3 is given with its conserved first and last residue. A D gene is named only where the DNA matches it firmly. Clone size appears in some rows only: once, few, many, or a class for an expanded clone.

abundance	v_gene	j_gene	d_gene	CDR3nt	CDR3aa
.	TRBV30	TRBJ1-1	TRBD1	TGTGCCTGGAGTTCAGGGGGTACTGAAGCTTTCTTT	CAWSSGGTEAFF
.	TRBV9	TRBJ2-7	.	TGTGCCAGCAGCGTAGCGGCGGGGGCCACCTACGAGCAGTACTTC	CASSVAAGATYEQYF
few	TRBV4-1	TRBJ2-2	TRBD2	TGCGCCAGCAGCCAAGACGGGGGGTACACCGGGGAGCTGTTTTTT	CASSQDGGYTGELFF
.	TRBV5-4	TRBJ1-1	.	TGTGCCAGCAGCTTGTCGGGGGGGAACACTGAAGCTTTCTTT	CASSLSGGNTEAFF
few	TRBV6-6	TRBJ2-5	.	TGTGCCACAGAGTCTGCGGGGGACATCCAAGAGACCCAGTACTTC	CATESAGDIQETQYF
few	TRBV9	TRBJ2-1	.	TGTGCCAGCAGCGTAGCTGTAGGGACCAATGAGCAGTTCTTC	CASSVAVGTNEQFF
.	TRBV9	TRBJ1-2	.	TGTGCCAGCAGCGTGACGGATAACTATGGCTACACCTTC	CASSVTDNYGYTF
.	TRBV6-6	TRBJ1-1	.	TGTGCCAGCAGTTACGGGATTGAAGCTTTCTTT	CASSYGIEAFF
.	TRBV6-5	TRBJ2-5	.	TGTGCCAGCAGTTACGCCCTACAAGAGACCCAGTACTTC	CASSYALQETQYF
.	TRBV29-1	TRBJ2-7	.	TGCAGCGTTACACTGGGTCCCTACGAGCAGTACTTC	CSVTLGPYEQYF
.	TRBV13	TRBJ2-7	.	TGTGCCAGCAGCTTAGGGACAGACAACGAGCAGTACTTC	CASSLGTDNEQYF
.	TRBV15	TRBJ2-1	TRBD1	TGTGCCACCAGCAGAGAGAGGGACAGGGGTGGGGATGAGCAGTTCTTC	CATSRERDRGGDEQFF
.	TRBV7-8	TRBJ1-5	.	TGTGCCAGCAGCTCCCGGGACGGGAGATCTCAGCCCCAGCATTTT	CASSSRDGRSQPQHF
.	TRBV9	TRBJ1-1	.	TGTGCCAGCGGACCCTCCAACACTGAAGCTTTCTTT	CASGPSNTEAFF
.	TRBV5-6	TRBJ1-1	.	TGTGCCAGCAGCCAGGACCTGGGCACTGAAGCTTTCTTT	CASSQDLGTEAFF
.	TRBV30	TRBJ2-5	.	TGTGCCTGGAGTTATGGGGGGCCCCGGGAGACCCAGTACTTC	CAWSYGGPRETQYF
.	TRBV11-1	TRBJ2-3	TRBD2	TGTGCCAGCAGCTCCCTAGGAGCGGGGGGCCCAGATACGCAGTATTTT	CASSSLGAGGPDTQYF
.	TRBV29-1	TRBJ1-1	.	TGCAGCGTTGAAAGGGCCCTTACTGAAGCTTTCTTT	CSVERALTEAFF
.	TRBV4-2	TRBJ2-3	.	TGTGCCAGCAGCCAAGCAAGCCGCGGGACAGATACGCAGTATTTT	CASSQASRGTDTQYF
.	TRBV25-1	TRBJ2-5	.	TGTGCCAGCAGGTCTGAGATGACGTATGAGACCCAGTACTTC	CASRSEMTYETQYF
.	TRBV13	TRBJ1-2	.	TGTGCCAGCAGCTCAGAAGACCGACTCTATGGCTACACCTTC	CASSSEDRLYGYTF
.	TRBV2	TRBJ2-1	.	TGTGCCAGCAGGCCCAGGGTCATCTCCTACAATGAGCAGTTCTTC	CASRPRVISYNEQFF
few	TRBV29-1	TRBJ2-1	TRBD2	TGCAGCGTTGATGCTAGCGGGGACTACAATGAGCAGTTCTTC	CSVDASGDYNEQFF
.	TRBV7-8	TRBJ2-5	TRBD2	TGTGCCAGCAGCGCCTACTCGGGGGGTCAAGAGACCCAGTACTTC	CASSAYSGGQETQYF
few	TRBV29-1	TRBJ2-7	.	TGCAGCGTCGTCCCCGAGAGCAAGCCCTCCTACGAGCAGTACTTC	CSVVPESKPSYEQYF
.	TRBV14	TRBJ2-2	.	TGTGCCAGCAGCCAAGATCTAGGGTCAGGGCTGTCCACCGGGGAGCTGTTTTTT	CASSQDLGSGLSTGELFF
.	TRBV29-1	TRBJ1-1	.	TGCAGCGTTTCTCATCAAGGGGGTTCACCTAGCACTGAAGCTTTCTTT	CSVSHQGGSPSTEAFF
.	TRBV2	TRBJ2-1	.	TGTGCCAGCAGTGCGGAATACAATGAGCAGTTCTTC	CASSAEYNEQFF
.	TRBV2	TRBJ1-1	.	TGTGCCAGCAGGGGCCAGGACAGGAACACTGAAGCTTTCTTT	CASRGQDRNTEAFF
once	TRBV15	TRBJ2-1	.	TGTGCCACCAGCAGCGCCGAACTTGGGTTGGCGTTCTTC	CATSSAELGLAFF
few	TRBV29-1	TRBJ2-7	.	TGCAGCGTTGCTGGCAGGGGAGCCTACGAGCAGTACTTC	CSVAGRGAYEQYF
.	TRBV11-1	TRBJ2-7	TRBD2	TGTGCCAGCAGCCTAGCAGGAGGGAGGGCCACCTACGAGCAGTACTTC	CASSLAGGRATYEQYF
.	TRBV9	TRBJ1-2	.	TGTGCCAGCAGCGCAGGGACGGAGTTCTATGGCTACACCTTC	CASSAGTEFYGYTF
.	TRBV13	TRBJ1-1	.	TGTGCCAGCAGCGGGGACGGAGACACTGAAGCTTTCTTT	CASSGDGDTEAFF
.	TRBV7-2	TRBJ1-1	.	TGTGCCAGCAGCAATATCCTGAACACTGAAGCTTTCTTT	CASSNILNTEAFF
few	TRBV27	TRBJ2-7	.	TGTGCCAGCAGTTTAAGGGGACGGGGGATCTACGAGCAGTACTTC	CASSLRGRGIYEQYF
few	TRBV29-1	TRBJ2-7	.	TGCAGCGTTGAACTTGGGCTGCACCACTACGAGCAGTACTTC	CSVELGLHHYEQYF
.	TRBV25-1	TRBJ1-5	TRBD1	TGTGCCAGCAGTGAAAAGGGGGCAGGGGGCAATCAGCCCCAGCATTTT	CASSEKGAGGNQPQHF
.	TRBV2	TRBJ2-7	.	TGTGCCAGCAGTCCCGGGGCAGGGAACACCTACGAGCAGTACTTC	CASSPGAGNTYEQYF
.	TRBV30	TRBJ2-7	.	TGTGCCTTGACAGGAGCGGTCGTCTACGAGCAGTACTTC	CALTGAVVYEQYF
few	TRBV5-6	TRBJ2-2	.	TGTGCCAGCAGCTTTTACGACCGGGAGCTGTTTTTT	CASSFYDRELFF
few	TRBV19	TRBJ1-1	.	TGTGCCAGTTATGACGGCCCGAACACTGAAGCTTTCTTT	CASYDGPNTEAFF
once	TRBV19	TRBJ2-3	.	TGTGCCAGTAATTCACGAACTAGCACAGATACGCAGTATTTT	CASNSRTSTDTQYF
.	TRBV29-1	TRBJ1-2	.	TGCAGCGTTGAAGGATTTGTTTTCCAGGGATTCTGCTATGGCTACACCTTC	CSVEGFVFQGFCYGYTF
.	TRBV29-1	TRBJ2-3	TRBD2	TGCAGCGTAATCGGGGGGTTGCAGGATACGCAGTATTTT	CSVIGGLQDTQYF
.	TRBV30	TRBJ2-7	.	TGTGCCTGGAGTGTACCAGGAGTTCGGAACGAGCAGTACTTC	CAWSVPGVRNEQYF
.	TRBV5-6	TRBJ1-4	.	TGTGCCAGCATTAATTCATCGGGAGGGAACAGCGAAAAACTGTTTTTT	CASINSSGGNSEKLFF